The sequence of this TCR beta chain was determined in a study of T cell responses to AZD1222 COVID-19 vaccine. Whole-study findings and limits: The donors showed a predominance of white British ancestry and of females, with possible underestimation of clonal diversity. Targeting of unmutated variant regions was reportedly seen in nearly half of spike-specific TCRs. Spike-specific TCR breadth and depth grew following two AZD1222 doses. CD4 TCRs linked to vaccination spanned spike, dominating at 160-218 and 743-854.

Libraries were prepared by immunoSEQ multiplex PCR; TCRdb keeps only in-frame clonotypes and omits some of them. The sample has around 110,000 clones, more than 80% seen once; the top ten hold approximately 3.3%. This CDR3 is 18 amino acids long. The ends were cut back, 0 bases at V and 2 bases at J, with 19 bases in the middle. The germline gives CDR1 SGDLS, CDR2 YYNGEE. Comment on this clone: Antigen unknown.

The source of this sequence is an adult in good health. This specimen was peripheral blood, taken on day 0 of AZD1222 vaccination. The chain couples TRBV9 to TRBJ2-3, with D possibly matching TRBD1 (8 bases). The CDR3: CASSVDPGQGGHTDTQYF. The CDR3 nucleotides are TGTGCCAGCAGCGTAGACCCCGGACAGGGAGGGCACACAGATACGCAGTATTTT.